This TCR beta chain was identified during a study of blood T cell repertoires in COVID-19. The wider study: T cells, B-cell-depleted T cells, or PBMCs supplied cDNA or gDNA.

This clone appeared once. Authors' methods: The authors estimated nucleated cell counts from reference gene primer amplification. Sequencing was performed with immunoSEQ multiplex PCR; in TCRdb, only in-frame clones are kept and a portion is missing. V and J calls and clone size are those listed in that table; D and trimming were worked out from the DNA. This table has 150,000 or so clones, about 90% appearing once. V was clipped by 4 bases and J by 2 bases; unmatched bases: 8. The CDR3 is 15 amino acids. The germline V gene has CDR1 MDHEN and CDR2 SYDVKM. V and J are TRBV28 and TRBJ2-7; 7 bases map to TRBD2. This TCR was recovered from an elderly man with acute or convalescent COVID-19. Sequencing was performed on peripheral blood. The CDR3 here is CASSSAGEGAYEQYF. The CDR3 DNA reads TGTGCCAGCAGTTCTGCGGGGGAAGGGGCCTACGAGCAGTACTTC.